This T cell receptor beta chain was found in a study of blood T cell repertoires in COVID-19. Study as a whole: Both acute and convalescent COVID-19 samples were obtained from the United States, Italy and Spain.

CDR3 length equals 15 residues. V gave up 2 bases and J gave up 0 bases, with 10 bases separating them. Per the germline V gene, CDR1 is MDHEN and CDR2 is SYDVKM. Grouping used clinical history reported by participants in a survey and questionnaire. This table comes from immunoSEQ multiplex PCR, and its TCRdb copy is limited to in-frame clones, with some not included. Of about 190,000 clones detected, roughly 84% appear once; the ten largest clones hold approximately 3%. The specimen sequenced was PBMCs or T cells enriched from blood (not recorded which). This sequence joins TRBV28 and TRBJ1-1; no clear D. The receptor was derived from a young woman who had recovered from COVID-19. The CDR3 coding sequence is TGTGCCAGCAGTTTAAGTACAGACATGAACACTGAAGCTTTCTTT. It yields the protein CASSLSTDMNTEAFF.